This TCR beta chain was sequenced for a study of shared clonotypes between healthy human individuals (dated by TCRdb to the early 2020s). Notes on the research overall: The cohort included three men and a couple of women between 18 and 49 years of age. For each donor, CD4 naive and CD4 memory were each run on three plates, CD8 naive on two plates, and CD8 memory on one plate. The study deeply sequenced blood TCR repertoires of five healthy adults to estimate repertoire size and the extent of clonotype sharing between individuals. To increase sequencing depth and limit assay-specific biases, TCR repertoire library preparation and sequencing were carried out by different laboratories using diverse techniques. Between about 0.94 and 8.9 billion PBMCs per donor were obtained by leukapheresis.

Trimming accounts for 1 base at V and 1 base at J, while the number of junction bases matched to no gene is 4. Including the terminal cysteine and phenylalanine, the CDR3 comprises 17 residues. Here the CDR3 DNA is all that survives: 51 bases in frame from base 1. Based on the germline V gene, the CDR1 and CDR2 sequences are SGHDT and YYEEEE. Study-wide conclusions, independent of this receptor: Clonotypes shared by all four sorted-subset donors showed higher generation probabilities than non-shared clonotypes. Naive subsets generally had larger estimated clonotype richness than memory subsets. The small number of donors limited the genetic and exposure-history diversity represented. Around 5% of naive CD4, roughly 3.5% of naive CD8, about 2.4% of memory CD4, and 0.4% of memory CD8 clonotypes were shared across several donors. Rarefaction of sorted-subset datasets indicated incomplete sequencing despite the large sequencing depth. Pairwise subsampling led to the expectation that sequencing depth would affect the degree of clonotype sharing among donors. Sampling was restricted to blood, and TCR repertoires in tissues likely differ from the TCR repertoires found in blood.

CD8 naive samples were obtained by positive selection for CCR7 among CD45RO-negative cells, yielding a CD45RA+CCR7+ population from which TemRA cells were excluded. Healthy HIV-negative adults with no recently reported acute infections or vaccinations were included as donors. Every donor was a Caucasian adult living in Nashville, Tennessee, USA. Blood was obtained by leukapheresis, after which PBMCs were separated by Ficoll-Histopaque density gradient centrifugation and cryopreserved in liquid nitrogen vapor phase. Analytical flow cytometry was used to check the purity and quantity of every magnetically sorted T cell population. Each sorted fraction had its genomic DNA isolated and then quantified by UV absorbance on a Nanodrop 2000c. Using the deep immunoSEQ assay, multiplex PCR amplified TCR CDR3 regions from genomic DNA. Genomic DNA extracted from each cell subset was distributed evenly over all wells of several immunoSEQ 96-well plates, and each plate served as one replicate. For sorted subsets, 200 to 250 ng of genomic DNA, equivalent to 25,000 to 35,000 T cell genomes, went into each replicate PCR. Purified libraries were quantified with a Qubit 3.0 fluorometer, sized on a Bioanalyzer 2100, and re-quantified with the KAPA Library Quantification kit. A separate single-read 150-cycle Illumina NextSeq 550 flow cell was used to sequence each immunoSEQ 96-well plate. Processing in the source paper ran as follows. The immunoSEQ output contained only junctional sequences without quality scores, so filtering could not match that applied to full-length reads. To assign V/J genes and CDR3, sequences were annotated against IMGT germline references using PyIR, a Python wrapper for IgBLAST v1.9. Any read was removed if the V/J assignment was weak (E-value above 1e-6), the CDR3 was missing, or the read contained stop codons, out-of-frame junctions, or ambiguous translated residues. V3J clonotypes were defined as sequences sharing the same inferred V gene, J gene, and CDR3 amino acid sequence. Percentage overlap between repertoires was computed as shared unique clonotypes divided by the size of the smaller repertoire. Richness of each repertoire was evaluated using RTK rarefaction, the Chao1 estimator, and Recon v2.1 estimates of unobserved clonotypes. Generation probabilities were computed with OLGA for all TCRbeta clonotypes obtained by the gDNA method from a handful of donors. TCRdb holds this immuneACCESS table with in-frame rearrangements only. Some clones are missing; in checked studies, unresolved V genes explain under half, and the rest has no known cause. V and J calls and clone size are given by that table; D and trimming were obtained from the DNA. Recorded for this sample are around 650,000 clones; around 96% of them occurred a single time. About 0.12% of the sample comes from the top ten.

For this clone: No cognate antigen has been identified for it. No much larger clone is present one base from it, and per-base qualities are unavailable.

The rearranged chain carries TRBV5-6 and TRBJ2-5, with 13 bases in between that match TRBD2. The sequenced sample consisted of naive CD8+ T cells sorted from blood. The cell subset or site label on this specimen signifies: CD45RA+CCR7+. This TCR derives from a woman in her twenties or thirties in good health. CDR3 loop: CASSLTSGRVFQETQYF. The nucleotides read TGTGCCAGCAGCTTGACTAGCGGGAGGGTTTTCCAAGAGACCCAGTACTTC.